This T cell receptor beta chain appears in the sequencing data of a study of T cell repertoires in cytomegalovirus infection. Overall study context: Public TCR beta signatures provided an indication of both CMV infection and a matching HLA type.

The CDR3 loop spans 13 amino acids. Trimming took 5 bases from V and 8 from J; bases not matched to a gene: 7. Germline V gene lookup returns CDR1 DFQATT and CDR2 SNEGSKA (reference sequence). Via MiXCR, TCRdb re-called the reads, giving one row per CDR3 protein. The sample includes 740,000 or so distinct CDR3 sequences, 35% to 45% of them seen just once. The origin of this receptor is a human donor in good health (CMV status not recorded). Some clones in this sample may be carry-over from other donors' samples. The sequenced material came from PBMCs. The chain uses TRBV20-1 and TRBJ1-4; 8 bases agree with TRBD1. CDR3 nucleotide sequence: TGCAGTGCTCCGGACAGGGAGGGGGAAAAACTGTTTTTT. It specifies CSAPDREGEKLFF.